This record looks at one T cell receptor (beta chain) sequence and its context. Antigen specificity is unknown. The data were taken from a study of T cell responses to AZD1222 COVID-19 vaccine. On the study more broadly: Doses given second, at about 4 or about 12 weeks, were pooled. Findings and limits, study-wide: Receipt of two AZD1222 doses was followed by a rise in Spike-specific TCR breadth and depth. Donor demographics were predominantly white British with a female majority; clonal diversity may be underestimated.

This table comes from immunoSEQ multiplex PCR, and its TCRdb copy is limited to in-frame clones, with some not included. The table has 120,000 or so clones, about 89% seen once; the top ten hold less than 11%. The source was peripheral blood, collected on day 0 of AZD1222 vaccination. The receptor comes from an adult in good health.

The CDR3 DNA sequence: TGTGCCAGCAGCCAGGACTCCTATAATTCACCCCTCCACTTT. This sequence encodes CASSQDSYNSPLHF. The gene calls are TRBV12-1 and TRBJ1-6; the tabulated D call, TRBD1, remains unverified against the DNA. TRBV12-1 constitutes a pseudogene. This CDR3 has 14 amino acids.